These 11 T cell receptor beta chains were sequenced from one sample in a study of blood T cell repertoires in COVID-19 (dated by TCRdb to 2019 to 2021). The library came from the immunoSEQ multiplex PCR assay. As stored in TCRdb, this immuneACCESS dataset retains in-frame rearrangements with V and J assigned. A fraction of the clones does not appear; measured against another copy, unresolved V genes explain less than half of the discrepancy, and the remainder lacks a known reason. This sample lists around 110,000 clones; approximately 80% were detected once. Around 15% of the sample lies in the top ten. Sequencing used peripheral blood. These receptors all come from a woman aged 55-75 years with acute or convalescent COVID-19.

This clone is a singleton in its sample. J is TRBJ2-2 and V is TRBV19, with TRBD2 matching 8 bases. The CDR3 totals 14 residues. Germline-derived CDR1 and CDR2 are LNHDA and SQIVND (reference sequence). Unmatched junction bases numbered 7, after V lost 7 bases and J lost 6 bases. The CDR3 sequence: CASKGLAAAGELFF. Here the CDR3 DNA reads TGTGCCAGTAAAGGACTAGCAGCGGCCGGGGAGCTGTTTTTT.

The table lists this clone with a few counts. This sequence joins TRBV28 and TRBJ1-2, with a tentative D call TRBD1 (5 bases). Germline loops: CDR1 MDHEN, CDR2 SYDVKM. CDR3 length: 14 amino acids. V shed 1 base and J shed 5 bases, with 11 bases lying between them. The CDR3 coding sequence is TGTGCCAGCAGTTTATCACAGGAAGATTATGGCTACACCTTC. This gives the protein CASSLSQEDYGYTF.

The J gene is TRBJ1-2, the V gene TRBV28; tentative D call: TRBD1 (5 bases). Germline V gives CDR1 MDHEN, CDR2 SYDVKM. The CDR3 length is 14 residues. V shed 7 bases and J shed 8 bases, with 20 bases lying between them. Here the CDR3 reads CASTWGGTGYGYTF. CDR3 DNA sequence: TGTGCCAGCACTTGGGGGGGGACGGGGTACGGCTACACCTTC.

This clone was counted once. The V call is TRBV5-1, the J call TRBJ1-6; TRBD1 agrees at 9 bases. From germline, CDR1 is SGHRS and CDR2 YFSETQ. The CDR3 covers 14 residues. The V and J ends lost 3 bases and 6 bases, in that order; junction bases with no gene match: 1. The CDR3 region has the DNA TGCGCCAGCAGCTCGACAGGGGGTAATTCACCCCTCCACTTT. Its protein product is CASSSTGGNSPLHF.

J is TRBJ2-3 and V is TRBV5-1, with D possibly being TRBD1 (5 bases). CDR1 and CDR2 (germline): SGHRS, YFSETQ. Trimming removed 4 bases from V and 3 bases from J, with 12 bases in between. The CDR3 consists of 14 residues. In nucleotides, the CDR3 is TGCGCCAGCAGCCCATATCCAGGGACAGATACGCAGTATTTT. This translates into CASSPYPGTDTQYF.

CDR3 sequence reads: CASSSRPSGASTDTQYF. The CDR3 nucleotides are TGTGCCAGTAGTAGTAGACCAAGCGGGGCGAGCACAGATACGCAGTATTTT. The V gene is TRBV19, the J gene TRBJ2-3, with 7 bases lining up with TRBD2. V lost 4 bases to trimming and J lost 0 bases; unmatched junction nucleotides: 10. This CDR3 spans 17 amino acids. Germline assignment: CDR1 LNHDA and CDR2 SQIVND (reference sequence).

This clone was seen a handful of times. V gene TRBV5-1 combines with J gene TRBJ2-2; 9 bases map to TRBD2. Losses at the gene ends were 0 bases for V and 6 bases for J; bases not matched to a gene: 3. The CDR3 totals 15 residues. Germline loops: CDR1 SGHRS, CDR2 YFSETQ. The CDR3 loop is CASSLVASGAGELFF. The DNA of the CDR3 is TGCGCCAGCAGCTTGGTGGCTAGCGGGGCCGGGGAGCTGTTTTTT.

The CDR3 loop reads CASSTALTFYEQYF. CDR3 coding DNA: TGTGCCAGCAGTACGGCCCTGACATTCTACGAGCAGTACTTC. V usage is TRBV6-5 and J usage is TRBJ2-7; no clear D. CDR3 size: 14 residues. V was clipped by 5 bases and J by 3 bases, with 14 bases between them. The germline V gene encodes CDR1 MNHEY and CDR2 SVGAGI.

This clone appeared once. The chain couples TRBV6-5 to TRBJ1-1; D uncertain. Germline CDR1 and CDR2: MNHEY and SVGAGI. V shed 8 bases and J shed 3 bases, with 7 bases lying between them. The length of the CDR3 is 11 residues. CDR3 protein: CASSGDTEAFF. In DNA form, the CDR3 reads TGTGCCAGCTCCGGGGACACTGAAGCTTTCTTT.

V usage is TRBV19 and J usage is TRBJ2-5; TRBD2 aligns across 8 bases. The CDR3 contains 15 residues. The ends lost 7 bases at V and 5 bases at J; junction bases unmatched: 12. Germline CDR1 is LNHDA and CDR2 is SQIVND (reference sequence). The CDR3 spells CASNTRRGGPETQYF. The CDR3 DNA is TGTGCCAGTAATACCAGACGGGGGGGGCCGGAGACCCAGTACTTC.

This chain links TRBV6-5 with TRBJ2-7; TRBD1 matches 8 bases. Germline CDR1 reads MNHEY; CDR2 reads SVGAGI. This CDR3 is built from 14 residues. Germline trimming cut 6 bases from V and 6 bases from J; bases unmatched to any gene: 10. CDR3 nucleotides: TGTGCCAGCAGCTCGGGACAGGTGGATGCCGAGCAGTACTTC. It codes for CASSSGQVDAEQYF.